The rows below give T cell receptor beta chains drawn from one sample of a study of blood T cell repertoires in COVID-19. Sequencing was performed with immunoSEQ multiplex PCR; in TCRdb, only in-frame clones are kept and a portion is missing. The sample has more than 250,000 clones; roughly nine tenths are singletons. The sequenced sample consisted of PBMCs or T cells enriched from blood (not recorded which). The receptors originated from a woman aged 18-30 years who had recovered from COVID-19. CDR3s include the opening cysteine and the closing phenylalanine or tryptophan. D genes are given only for firm matches. Clone size, where shown, is once, few, many, or a class for clones that have expanded.

v_call: TRBV6-2/TRBV6-3; j_call: TRBJ2-3; d_call: TRBD2; clone_size: once; cdr3_nt: TGTGCCAGCAGTTACTCGACGGCTAGCGGGACAGATACGCAGTATTTT; cdr3_aa: CASSYSTASGTDTQYF
v_call: TRBV5-1; j_call: TRBJ1-1; d_call: -; clone_size: -; cdr3_nt: TGCGCCAGCAGCTTGGTAGGGGCCACTGAAGCTTTCTTT; cdr3_aa: CASSLVGATEAFF
v_call: TRBV28; j_call: TRBJ1-3; d_call: -; clone_size: -; cdr3_nt: TGTGCCAGCGGACTCTCTGGAAACACCATATATTTT; cdr3_aa: CASGLSGNTIYF
v_call: TRBV4-3; j_call: TRBJ1-2; d_call: -; clone_size: once; cdr3_nt: TGCGCCAGCAGCCTAATGAGGGATTCTAACTATGGCTACACCTTC; cdr3_aa: CASSLMRDSNYGYTF
v_call: TRBV6-1; j_call: TRBJ1-2; d_call: -; clone_size: medium-sized; cdr3_nt: TGTGCCAGCAGTGAAAAGGAGGCAGATGGCTACACCTTC; cdr3_aa: CASSEKEADGYTF
v_call: TRBV5-1; j_call: TRBJ1-4; d_call: -; clone_size: -; cdr3_nt: TGCGCCAGCAATCGTGCGGGGAATGAAAAACTGTTTTTT; cdr3_aa: CASNRAGNEKLFF
v_call: TRBV7-6; j_call: TRBJ1-1; d_call: -; clone_size: -; cdr3_nt: TGTGCCAGCAGCTTAATAGCGAACACTGAAGCTTTCTTT; cdr3_aa: CASSLIANTEAFF
v_call: TRBV30; j_call: TRBJ2-5; d_call: -; clone_size: -; cdr3_nt: TGTGCCTGGAGTGTAAATAGGGGGTTTGATACCCAGTACTTC; cdr3_aa: CAWSVNRGFDTQYF
v_call: TRBV27; j_call: TRBJ1-2; d_call: TRBD1; clone_size: -; cdr3_nt: TGTGCCAGCAGTTTGACAGGGGGGACTAACTATGGCTACACCTTC; cdr3_aa: CASSLTGGTNYGYTF
v_call: TRBV12-3/TRBV12-4; j_call: TRBJ1-2; d_call: TRBD1; clone_size: once; cdr3_nt: TGTGCCAGCAAACGGGACAGGGCGAACGGCTACACCTTC; cdr3_aa: CASKRDRANGYTF
v_call: TRBV15; j_call: TRBJ2-7; d_call: -; clone_size: -; cdr3_nt: TGTGCCACCAGCAGACAGGGGCGCTACGAGCAGTACTTC; cdr3_aa: CATSRQGRYEQYF
v_call: TRBV5-1; j_call: TRBJ2-1; d_call: TRBD2; clone_size: -; cdr3_nt: TGCGCCAGCAGCTTGGCGCTAGCGGGAGGTGGTGAGCAGTTCTTC; cdr3_aa: CASSLALAGGGEQFF
v_call: TRBV7-2; j_call: TRBJ1-4; d_call: TRBD1; clone_size: few; cdr3_nt: TGTGCCAGCAGCTCCGGTGCTGACAGGGTGAATGAAAAACTGTTTTTT; cdr3_aa: CASSSGADRVNEKLFF
v_call: TRBV29-1; j_call: TRBJ1-1; d_call: -; clone_size: -; cdr3_nt: TGCAGCGTGGTGACAGGTATGAACACTGAAGCTTTCTTT; cdr3_aa: CSVVTGMNTEAFF
v_call: TRBV5-4; j_call: TRBJ1-6; d_call: TRBD1; clone_size: -; cdr3_nt: TGTGCCATCGCAACCGGGACAGCGAATTCACCCCTCCACTTT; cdr3_aa: CAIATGTANSPLHF
v_call: TRBV7-9; j_call: TRBJ2-2; d_call: -; clone_size: -; cdr3_nt: TGTGCCAGCGTGCGGTTGAGGTCCCCGAGGACCGGGGAGCTGTTTTTT; cdr3_aa: CASVRLRSPRTGELFF
v_call: TRBV28; j_call: TRBJ2-1; d_call: TRBD1; clone_size: -; cdr3_nt: TGTGCCAGCAGACCTTCAGGGGGCGAGATCAATGAGCAGTTCTTC; cdr3_aa: CASRPSGGEINEQFF
v_call: TRBV25-1; j_call: TRBJ1-1; d_call: -; clone_size: -; cdr3_nt: TGTGCCAGCAGTCCCCGGACACCCTCGAACACTGAAGCTTTCTTT; cdr3_aa: CASSPRTPSNTEAFF
v_call: TRBV11-2; j_call: TRBJ2-1; d_call: -; clone_size: -; cdr3_nt: TGTGCCAGCAGCCCGCTAGCCTACAATGAGCAGTTCTTC; cdr3_aa: CASSPLAYNEQFF
v_call: TRBV7-2; j_call: TRBJ1-2; d_call: -; clone_size: -; cdr3_nt: TGTGCCAGCGGACAATCTAACTATGGCTACACCTTC; cdr3_aa: CASGQSNYGYTF
v_call: TRBV2; j_call: TRBJ1-2; d_call: -; clone_size: -; cdr3_nt: TGTGCCAGCAGTGCGAGAACCTATGGCTACACCTTC; cdr3_aa: CASSARTYGYTF
v_call: TRBV2; j_call: TRBJ1-5; d_call: TRBD1; clone_size: few; cdr3_nt: TGTGCCAGCACCAGGGGGAGTCAGCCCCAGCATTTT; cdr3_aa: CASTRGSQPQHF
v_call: TRBV11-1; j_call: TRBJ2-7; d_call: TRBD1; clone_size: -; cdr3_nt: TGTGCCAGCAGCTTTGACAGGGCTCCCTACGAGCAGTACTTC; cdr3_aa: CASSFDRAPYEQYF
v_call: TRBV6-5; j_call: TRBJ1-1; d_call: TRBD1; clone_size: -; cdr3_nt: TGTGCCAGCAGGGCTCCGGGACAGACTAACACTGAAGCTTTCTTT; cdr3_aa: CASRAPGQTNTEAFF
v_call: TRBV29-1; j_call: TRBJ2-5; d_call: TRBD2; clone_size: -; cdr3_nt: TGCAGCGTTGAACCAGCGGGAGGGCCCGTATTTGGAGAGACCCAGTACTTC; cdr3_aa: CSVEPAGGPVFGETQYF
v_call: TRBV6-2/TRBV6-3; j_call: TRBJ1-5; d_call: TRBD1; clone_size: -; cdr3_nt: TGTGCCAGCAGTTACAGACAGGGGGTTCAGCCCCAGCATTTT; cdr3_aa: CASSYRQGVQPQHF
v_call: TRBV4-2; j_call: TRBJ2-7; d_call: -; clone_size: -; cdr3_nt: TGTGCCAGCAGTACTGCCTGGGGGCGAGATGACTACGAGCAGTACTTC; cdr3_aa: CASSTAWGRDDYEQYF
v_call: TRBV2; j_call: TRBJ1-6; d_call: -; clone_size: -; cdr3_nt: TGTGCCAGCAGTGAATCCACAGGCGGAAATTCACCCCTCCACTTT; cdr3_aa: CASSESTGGNSPLHF
v_call: TRBV28; j_call: TRBJ2-7; d_call: -; clone_size: -; cdr3_nt: TGTGCCAGCAGTTTTCTGGTCGGGAGCAACGAGCAGTACTTC; cdr3_aa: CASSFLVGSNEQYF
v_call: TRBV5-1; j_call: TRBJ2-2; d_call: -; clone_size: once; cdr3_nt: TGCGCCAGCAGCTTGGCCCGGGGAGCGGTCGGGGAGCTGTTTTTT; cdr3_aa: CASSLARGAVGELFF
v_call: TRBV6-1; j_call: TRBJ1-5; d_call: TRBD1; clone_size: -; cdr3_nt: TGTGCCAGCAGTGAACTAACAGGGGGCACGGGTCAGCCCCAGCATTTT; cdr3_aa: CASSELTGGTGQPQHF
v_call: TRBV12-3/TRBV12-4; j_call: TRBJ1-1; d_call: -; clone_size: -; cdr3_nt: TGTGCCAGCAGTTTCGGGGGGAACACTGAAGCTTTCTTT; cdr3_aa: CASSFGGNTEAFF
v_call: TRBV11-3; j_call: TRBJ2-3; d_call: -; clone_size: -; cdr3_nt: TGTGCCAGCAGCTCCGACTGGAGAACGCAGTATTTT; cdr3_aa: CASSSDWRTQYF
v_call: TRBV19; j_call: TRBJ2-7; d_call: -; clone_size: -; cdr3_nt: TGTGCCAGTAACCTGAGACAAAGCTCCTACGAGCAGTACTTC; cdr3_aa: CASNLRQSSYEQYF
v_call: TRBV5-4; j_call: TRBJ1-1; d_call: TRBD1; clone_size: once; cdr3_nt: TGTGCCAGCAGCTTGGATTACAGGGGTTTACAAGCTTTCTTT; cdr3_aa: CASSLDYRGLQAFF
v_call: TRBV27; j_call: TRBJ2-1; d_call: TRBD2; clone_size: -; cdr3_nt: TGTGCCAGCAGTCCAGGGACTAGCGGGTACAATGAGCAGTTCTTC; cdr3_aa: CASSPGTSGYNEQFF
v_call: TRBV4-3; j_call: TRBJ2-7; d_call: TRBD1; clone_size: -; cdr3_nt: TGCGCCAGCAGCCACGGTGCGACAGGGGAACTCTACGAGCAGTACTTC; cdr3_aa: CASSHGATGELYEQYF
v_call: TRBV4-2; j_call: TRBJ1-1; d_call: -; clone_size: -; cdr3_nt: TGTGCCAGCAGCCAAGGGGTCAGGTCTAACACTGAAGCTTTCTTT; cdr3_aa: CASSQGVRSNTEAFF
v_call: TRBV5-6; j_call: TRBJ2-7; d_call: TRBD2; clone_size: -; cdr3_nt: TGTGCCAGCAGCCTAGGACTAGCGACATGGGACGAGCAGTACTTC; cdr3_aa: CASSLGLATWDEQYF
v_call: TRBV19; j_call: TRBJ1-2; d_call: -; clone_size: once; cdr3_nt: TGTGCCAGTAGTCCACGCAGGGGCGAATATGGCTACACCTTC; cdr3_aa: CASSPRRGEYGYTF
v_call: TRBV4-1; j_call: TRBJ2-1; d_call: TRBD1; clone_size: -; cdr3_nt: TGCGCCAGCAGCCCAGGGGACAGAACTAAAGGCAATGAGCAGTTCTTC; cdr3_aa: CASSPGDRTKGNEQFF
v_call: TRBV2; j_call: TRBJ1-1; d_call: -; clone_size: -; cdr3_nt: TGTGCCAGCAGGGACAGACTGAACACTGAAGCTTTCTTT; cdr3_aa: CASRDRLNTEAFF
v_call: TRBV28; j_call: TRBJ1-5; d_call: -; clone_size: -; cdr3_nt: TGTGCCAGCAGTCCTCTTGGAAAGGGAGGGAAGCCCCAGCATTTT; cdr3_aa: CASSPLGKGGKPQHF
v_call: TRBV18; j_call: TRBJ1-5; d_call: -; clone_size: few; cdr3_nt: TGTGCCAGCTCACCGGAACAGGGCTCAGGACAGCCCCAGCATTTT; cdr3_aa: CASSPEQGSGQPQHF
v_call: TRBV25-1; j_call: TRBJ1-1; d_call: TRBD1; clone_size: -; cdr3_nt: TGTGCCAGCACACAAACAGGGGGCCCTAGGGACACTGAAGCTTTCTTT; cdr3_aa: CASTQTGGPRDTEAFF
v_call: TRBV11-3; j_call: TRBJ2-1; d_call: -; clone_size: once; cdr3_nt: TGTGCCAGCAGTTCAATCGGCTCCTACAATGAGCAGTTCTTC; cdr3_aa: CASSSIGSYNEQFF
v_call: TRBV5-6; j_call: TRBJ1-6; d_call: -; clone_size: few; cdr3_nt: TGTGCCAGCAGCTTGGTGGCGGATTCACCCCTCCACTTT; cdr3_aa: CASSLVADSPLHF
v_call: TRBV5-1; j_call: TRBJ1-1; d_call: TRBD1; clone_size: -; cdr3_nt: TGCGCCAGCAGCTCAAAACTGGGACAGACTAACACTGAAGCTTTCTTT; cdr3_aa: CASSSKLGQTNTEAFF
v_call: TRBV4-2; j_call: TRBJ2-5; d_call: TRBD2; clone_size: -; cdr3_nt: TGTGCCAGCAGCCAAGGTCTAGCGGGGAGCCAAGGGACCCAGTACTTC; cdr3_aa: CASSQGLAGSQGTQYF
v_call: TRBV28; j_call: TRBJ1-2; d_call: TRBD1; clone_size: -; cdr3_nt: TGTGCCAGCAGTTTAGCAGCCAGGGGGCGAGATGGCTACACCTTC; cdr3_aa: CASSLAARGRDGYTF
v_call: TRBV3-1/TRBV3-2; j_call: TRBJ2-3; d_call: -; clone_size: -; cdr3_nt: TGTGCCAGCAGCCAAGATGCGATAGATACGCAGTATTTT; cdr3_aa: CASSQDAIDTQYF
v_call: TRBV10-3; j_call: TRBJ2-1; d_call: TRBD1; clone_size: few; cdr3_nt: TGTGCCATCGGCGAGACAGGGGACTCCTACAATGAGCAGTTCTTC; cdr3_aa: CAIGETGDSYNEQFF
v_call: TRBV9; j_call: TRBJ2-5; d_call: -; clone_size: many; cdr3_nt: TGTGCCAGCAGCGCTATGACAGGTTCGGGAGAGACCCAGTACTTC; cdr3_aa: CASSAMTGSGETQYF
v_call: TRBV2; j_call: TRBJ1-1; d_call: TRBD1; clone_size: -; cdr3_nt: TGTGCCAGCGACTCCGTAAGACAGGGGAACACTGAAGCTTTCTTT; cdr3_aa: CASDSVRQGNTEAFF
v_call: TRBV30; j_call: TRBJ2-7; d_call: TRBD2; clone_size: once; cdr3_nt: TGTGCCTGGAACAGCGGGACCTACGAGCAGTACTTC; cdr3_aa: CAWNSGTYEQYF
v_call: TRBV6-6; j_call: TRBJ2-7; d_call: TRBD1; clone_size: -; cdr3_nt: TGTGCCAGCAGCTCAACGGGACAGACGCTAGGGGAGCAGTACTTC; cdr3_aa: CASSSTGQTLGEQYF